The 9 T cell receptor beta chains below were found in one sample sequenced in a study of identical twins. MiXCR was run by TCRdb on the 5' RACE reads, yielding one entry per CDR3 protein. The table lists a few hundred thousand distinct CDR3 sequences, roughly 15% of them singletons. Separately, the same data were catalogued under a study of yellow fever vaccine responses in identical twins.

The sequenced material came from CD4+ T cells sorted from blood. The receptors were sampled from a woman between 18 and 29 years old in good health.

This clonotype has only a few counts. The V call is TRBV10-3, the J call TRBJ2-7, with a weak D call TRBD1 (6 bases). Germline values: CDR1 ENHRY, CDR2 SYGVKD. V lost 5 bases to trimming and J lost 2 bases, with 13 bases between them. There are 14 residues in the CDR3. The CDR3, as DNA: TGTGCCATCAGTCCTCGGGACAATACCTACGAGCAGTACTTC. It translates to CAISPRDNTYEQYF.

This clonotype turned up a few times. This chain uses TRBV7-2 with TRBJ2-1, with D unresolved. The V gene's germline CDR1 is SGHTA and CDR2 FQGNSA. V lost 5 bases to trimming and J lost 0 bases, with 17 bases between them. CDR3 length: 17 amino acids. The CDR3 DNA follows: TGTGCCAGCAGCCCAATGGGCACCTGGGGCTCCTACAATGAGCAGTTCTTC. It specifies CASSPMGTWGSYNEQFF.

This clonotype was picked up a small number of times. This chain's CDR3 is CASSLTVSTSSQFF. Here the CDR3 DNA reads TGTGCCAGCAGCTTAACAGTGTCGACTAGCTCCCAGTTCTTC. The chain uses TRBV7-3 and TRBJ2-1, with 7 bases that match TRBD2. From germline, CDR1 is SGHTA and CDR2 FQGTGA. V dropped 0 bases and J dropped 13; count of bases not matched to a gene: 9. There are 14 residues in the CDR3.

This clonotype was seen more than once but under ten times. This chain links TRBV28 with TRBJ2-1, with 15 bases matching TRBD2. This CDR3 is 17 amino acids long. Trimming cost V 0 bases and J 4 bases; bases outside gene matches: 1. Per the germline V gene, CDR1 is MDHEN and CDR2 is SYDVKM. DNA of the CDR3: TGTGCCAGCAGTTTATGGGGGACTAGCGGGGGGTACAATGAGCAGTTCTTC. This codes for CASSLWGTSGGYNEQFF.

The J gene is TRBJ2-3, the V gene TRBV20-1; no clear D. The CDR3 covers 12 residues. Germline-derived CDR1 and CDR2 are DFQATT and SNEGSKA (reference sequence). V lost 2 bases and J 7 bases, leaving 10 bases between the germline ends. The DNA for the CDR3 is TGCAGTGCTAGATTTGGTAGCTATACGCAGTATTTT. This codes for CSARFGSYTQYF.

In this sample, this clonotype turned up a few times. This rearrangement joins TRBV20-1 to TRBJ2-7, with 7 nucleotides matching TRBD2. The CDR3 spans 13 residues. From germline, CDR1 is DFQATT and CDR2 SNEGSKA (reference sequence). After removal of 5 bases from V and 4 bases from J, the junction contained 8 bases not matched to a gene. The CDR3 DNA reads TGCAGTGCTCGCCGGGGGGTGGGTTACGAGCAGTACTTC. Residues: CSARRGVGYEQYF.

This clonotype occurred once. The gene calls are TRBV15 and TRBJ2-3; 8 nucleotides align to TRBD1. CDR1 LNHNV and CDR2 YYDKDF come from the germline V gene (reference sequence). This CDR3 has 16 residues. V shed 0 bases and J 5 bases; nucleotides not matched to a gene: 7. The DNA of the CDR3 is TGTGCCACCAGCAGAGATTTAGGACAGGGTAGAGATACGCAGTATTTT. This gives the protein CATSRDLGQGRDTQYF. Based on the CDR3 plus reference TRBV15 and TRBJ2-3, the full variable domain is DAMVIQNPRYQVTQFGKPVTLSCSQTLNHNVMYWYQQKSSQAPKLLFHYYDKDFNNEADTPDNFQSRRPNTSFCFLDIRSPGLGDTAMYLCATSRDLGQGRDTQYFGPGTRLTVL.

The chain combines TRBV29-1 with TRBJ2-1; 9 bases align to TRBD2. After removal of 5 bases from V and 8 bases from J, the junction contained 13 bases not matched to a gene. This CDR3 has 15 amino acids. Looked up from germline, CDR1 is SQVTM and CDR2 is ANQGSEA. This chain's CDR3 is CSVRRAGGPNDEQFF. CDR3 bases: TGCAGCGTTAGGAGAGCGGGAGGCCCTAATGATGAGCAGTTCTTC.

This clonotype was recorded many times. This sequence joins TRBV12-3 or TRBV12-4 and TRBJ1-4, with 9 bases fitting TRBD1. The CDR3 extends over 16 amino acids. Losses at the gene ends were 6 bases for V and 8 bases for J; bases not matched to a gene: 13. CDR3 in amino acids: CASRAPTGGLAEKLFF. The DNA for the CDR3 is TGTGCCAGCAGGGCCCCGACAGGGGGGCTGGCCGAAAAACTGTTTTTT.